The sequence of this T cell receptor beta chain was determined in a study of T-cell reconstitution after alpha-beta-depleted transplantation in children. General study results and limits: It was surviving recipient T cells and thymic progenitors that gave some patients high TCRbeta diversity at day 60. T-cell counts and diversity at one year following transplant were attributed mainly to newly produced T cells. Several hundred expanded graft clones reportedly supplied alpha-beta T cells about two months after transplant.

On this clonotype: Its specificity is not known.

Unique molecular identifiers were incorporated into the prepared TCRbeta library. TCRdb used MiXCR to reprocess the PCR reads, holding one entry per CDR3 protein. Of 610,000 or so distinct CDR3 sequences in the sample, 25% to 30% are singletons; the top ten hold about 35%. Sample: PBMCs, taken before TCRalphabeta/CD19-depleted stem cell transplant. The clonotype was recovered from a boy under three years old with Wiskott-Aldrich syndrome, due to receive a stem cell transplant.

CDR3 region: CASSLSAGGELFF. The CDR3 nucleotides read TGTGCCAGCAGTTTATCCGCTGGGGGGGAGCTGTTTTTT. The V call is TRBV27, the J call TRBJ2-2; D call uncertain. Per germline, CDR1 MNHEY and CDR2 SMNVEV (reference sequence). The CDR3 is made up of 13 amino acids. Trimming removed 0 bases from V and 8 bases from J, with 7 bases in between.